The T cell receptor (beta chain) described here comes from a study of T cell clones after liver transplantation. Findings and limits, study-wide: Migration into the graft, not deletion, may explain lost graft donor-reactive T cells. In 5 of 8 subjects, circulating graft-donor-reactive CD4 TCRbeta sequences fell significantly after transplant.

The ends were cut back, 3 bases at V and 0 bases at J, with 8 bases in the middle. The germline CDR1 and CDR2 sequences are LNHDA and SQIVND (reference sequence). CDR3 length: 14 residues. Remarks on this clone: No antigen is known for it.

Produced via immunoSEQ multiplex PCR; TCRdb's table is partial and in-frame only. Of around 6,100 clones listed, more than 65% are singletons. V and J are TRBV19 and TRBJ2-5; D remains unclear. This sequence originates from a human donor who received a liver transplant. Sample: CD8+ T cells from blood, taken before liver transplant. CDR3 amino acids: CASSIVAYQETQYF. The CDR3 DNA reads as TGTGCCAGTAGTATCGTGGCCTACCAAGAGACCCAGTACTTC.